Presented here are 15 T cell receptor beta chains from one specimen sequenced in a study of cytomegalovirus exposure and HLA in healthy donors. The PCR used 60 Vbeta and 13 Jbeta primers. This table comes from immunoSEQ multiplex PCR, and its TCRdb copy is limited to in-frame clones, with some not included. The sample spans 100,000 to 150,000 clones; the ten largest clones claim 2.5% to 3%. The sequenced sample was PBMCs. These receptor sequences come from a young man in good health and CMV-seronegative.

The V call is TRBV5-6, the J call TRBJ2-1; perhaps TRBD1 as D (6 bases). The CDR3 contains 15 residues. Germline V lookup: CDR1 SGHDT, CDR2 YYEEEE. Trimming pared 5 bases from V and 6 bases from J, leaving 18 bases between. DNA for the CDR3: TGTGCCAGCAGTTATACAGGGCGTGAGGGCAATGAGCAGTTCTTC. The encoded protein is CASSYTGREGNEQFF.

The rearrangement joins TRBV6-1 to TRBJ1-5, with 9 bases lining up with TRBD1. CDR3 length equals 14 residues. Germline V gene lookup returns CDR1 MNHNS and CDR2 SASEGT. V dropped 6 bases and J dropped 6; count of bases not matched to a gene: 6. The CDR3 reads CASSSGQGRQPQHF. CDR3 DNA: TGTGCCAGCAGCTCCGGACAGGGGCGTCAGCCCCAGCATTTT.

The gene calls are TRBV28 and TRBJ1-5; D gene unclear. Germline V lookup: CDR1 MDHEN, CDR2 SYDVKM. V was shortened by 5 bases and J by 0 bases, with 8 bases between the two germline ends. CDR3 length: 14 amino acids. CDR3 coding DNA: TGTGCCAGCAGTGGAGATAATAGCAATCAGCCCCAGCATTTT. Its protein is CASSGDNSNQPQHF.

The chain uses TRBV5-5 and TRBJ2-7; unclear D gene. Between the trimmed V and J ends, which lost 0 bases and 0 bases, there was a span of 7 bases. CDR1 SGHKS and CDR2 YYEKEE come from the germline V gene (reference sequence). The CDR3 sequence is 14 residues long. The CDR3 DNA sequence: TGTGCCAGCAGCTTGGGAGGAGTCTCCTACGAGCAGTACTTC. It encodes CASSLGGVSYEQYF.

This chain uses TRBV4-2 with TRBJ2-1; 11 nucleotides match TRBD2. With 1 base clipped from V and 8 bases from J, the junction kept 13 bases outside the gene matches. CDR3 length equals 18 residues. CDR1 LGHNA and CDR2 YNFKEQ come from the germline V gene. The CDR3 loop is CASSQVSGLAGGRDEQFF. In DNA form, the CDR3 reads TGTGCCAGCAGCCAAGTCTCCGGACTAGCGGGCGGTAGAGATGAGCAGTTCTTC.

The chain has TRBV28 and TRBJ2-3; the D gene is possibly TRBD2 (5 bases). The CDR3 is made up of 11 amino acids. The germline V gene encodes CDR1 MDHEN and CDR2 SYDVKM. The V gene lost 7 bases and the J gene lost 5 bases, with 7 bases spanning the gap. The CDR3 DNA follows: TGTGCCAGCACTGAGGGAGATACGCAGTATTTT. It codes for CASTEGDTQYF.

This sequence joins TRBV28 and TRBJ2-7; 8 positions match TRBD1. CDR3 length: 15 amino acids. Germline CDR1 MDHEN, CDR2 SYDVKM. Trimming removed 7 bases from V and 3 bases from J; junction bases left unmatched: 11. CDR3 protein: CASKNRRGQGYEQYF. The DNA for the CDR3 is TGTGCCAGCAAAAACAGGAGAGGACAGGGCTACGAGCAGTACTTC.

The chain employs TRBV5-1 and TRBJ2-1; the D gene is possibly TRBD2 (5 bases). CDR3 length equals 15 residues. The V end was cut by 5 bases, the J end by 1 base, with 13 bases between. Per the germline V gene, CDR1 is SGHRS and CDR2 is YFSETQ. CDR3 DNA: TGCGCCAGCAGTCAAAGCGGCGGGTCCTACAATGAGCAGTTCTTC. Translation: CASSQSGGSYNEQFF.

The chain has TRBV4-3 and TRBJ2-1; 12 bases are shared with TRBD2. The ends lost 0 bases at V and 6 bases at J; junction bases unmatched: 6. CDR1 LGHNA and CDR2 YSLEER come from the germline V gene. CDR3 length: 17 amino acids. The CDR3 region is CASSQDQRTSGVNEQFF. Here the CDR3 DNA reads TGCGCCAGCAGCCAAGATCAACGGACTAGCGGGGTCAATGAGCAGTTCTTC.

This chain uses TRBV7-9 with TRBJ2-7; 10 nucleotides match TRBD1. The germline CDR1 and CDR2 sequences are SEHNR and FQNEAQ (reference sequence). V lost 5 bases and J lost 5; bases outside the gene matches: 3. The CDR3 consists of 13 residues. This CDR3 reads CASSPTGGHEQYF. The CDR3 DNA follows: TGTGCCAGCAGCCCGACAGGGGGCCACGAGCAGTACTTC.

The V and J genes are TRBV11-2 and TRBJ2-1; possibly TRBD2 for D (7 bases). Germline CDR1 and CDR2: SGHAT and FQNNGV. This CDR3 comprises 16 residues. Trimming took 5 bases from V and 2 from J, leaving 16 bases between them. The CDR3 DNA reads TGTGCCAGCAGCCAAGGGGGGGAGGGGCCCTACAATGAGCAGTTCTTC. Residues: CASSQGGEGPYNEQFF.

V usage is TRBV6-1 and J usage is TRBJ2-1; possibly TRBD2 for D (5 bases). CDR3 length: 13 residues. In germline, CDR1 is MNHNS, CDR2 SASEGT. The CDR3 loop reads CVLGRMDRHEQFF. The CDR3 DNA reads TGTGTGCTGGGGAGAATGGACCGCCATGAGCAGTTCTTC.

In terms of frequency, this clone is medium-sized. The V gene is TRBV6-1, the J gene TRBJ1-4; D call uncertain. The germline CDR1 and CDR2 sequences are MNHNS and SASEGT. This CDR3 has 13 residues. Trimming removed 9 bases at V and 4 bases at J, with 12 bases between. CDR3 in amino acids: CARWRFFNEKLFF. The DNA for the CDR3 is TGTGCCAGATGGAGGTTTTTTAATGAAAAACTGTTTTTT.

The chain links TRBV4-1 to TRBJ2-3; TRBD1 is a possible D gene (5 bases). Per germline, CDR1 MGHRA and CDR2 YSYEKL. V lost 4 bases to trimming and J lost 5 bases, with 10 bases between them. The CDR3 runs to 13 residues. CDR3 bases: TGCGCCAGCAGCCCCCAGGGTAGAGATACGCAGTATTTT. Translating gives CASSPQGRDTQYF.

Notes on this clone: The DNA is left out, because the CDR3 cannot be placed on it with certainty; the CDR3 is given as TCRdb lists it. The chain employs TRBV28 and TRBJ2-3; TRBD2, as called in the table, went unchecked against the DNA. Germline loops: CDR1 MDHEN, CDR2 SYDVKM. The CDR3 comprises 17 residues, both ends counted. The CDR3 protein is CASSSSTSGSGADTQYF.